Listed here are 26 T cell receptor beta chains from one sample, sequenced in a study of blood T cell repertoires in COVID-19. Using immunoSEQ multiplex PCR, the repertoire was profiled, and TCRdb retains in-frame clones only, with some absent. The sample has roughly 90,000 clones; over 75% are singletons. Sequencing was performed on peripheral blood. These receptors all come from a woman older than 75 with active or convalescent COVID-19.

The chain employs TRBV28 and TRBJ1-5; D possibly corresponds to TRBD1 (5 bases). This CDR3 is 14 amino acids long. Germline V lookup: CDR1 MDHEN, CDR2 SYDVKM. Trimming took 2 bases from V and 6 from J, leaving 11 bases between them. CDR3 region: CASSLVGGPQPQHF. The CDR3 DNA sequence: TGTGCCAGCAGTTTAGTCGGGGGTCCTCAGCCCCAGCATTTT.

The chain uses TRBV5-8 and TRBJ2-7, with 8 positions matching TRBD1. The CDR3 covers 15 residues. Trimming cost V 4 bases and J 7 bases; bases outside gene matches: 13. Germline loops: CDR1 SGHTS, CDR2 YDEGEE. The CDR3 protein is CASSTGDRTAGEQYF. The CDR3 bases are TGTGCCAGCAGCACGGGGGACAGGACGGCTGGTGAGCAGTACTTC.

This chain links TRBV11-3 with TRBJ2-1; 11 bases are a match to TRBD2. Germline V gene data show CDR1 as SGHNT and CDR2 as YENEEA. V was clipped by 4 bases and J by 7 bases; unmatched bases: 6. The CDR3 contains 15 residues. The CDR3 protein is CASSSTSGSYNEQFF. In nucleotides, the CDR3 is TGTGCCAGCAGCTCTACTAGCGGGAGTTATAATGAGCAGTTCTTC.

In its sample, this clone was seen once. The chain uses TRBV4-2 and TRBJ2-1; maybe TRBD2 (6 bases). V lost 0 bases and J lost 9, with 21 bases in between. CDR1 and CDR2 from the germline V gene are LGHNA and YNFKEQ. The CDR3 loop spans 17 amino acids. Written as DNA, the CDR3 is TGTGCCAGCAGCCAAGAGGAGACGGGAGCCTCTTTCGGTGAGCAGTTCTTC. Its protein is CASSQEETGASFGEQFF.

This chain links TRBV7-2 with TRBJ1-1; D may be TRBD1 (6 bases). Trimming stripped 1 base from V and 1 base from J, with 7 bases between. Germline-derived CDR1 and CDR2 are SGHTA and FQGNSA. The CDR3 extends over 14 amino acids. CDR3 DNA sequence: TGTGCCAGCAGCTTAGGGACAGCGAACACTGAAGCTTTCTTT. It translates to CASSLGTANTEAFF.

The V and J genes are TRBV4-2 and TRBJ2-3, with TRBD2 matching over 15 bases. J gave up 2 bases and V 0 bases, and 6 bases lay outside the gene matches. The CDR3 contains 19 residues. CDR1 is LGHNA, CDR2 YNFKEQ, per germline. CDR3 bases: TGTGCCAGCAGCCAAGACGGACTAGCGGGGGGGCCTGACACAGATACGCAGTATTTT. Translating it yields CASSQDGLAGGPDTDTQYF.

This clone has only a few counts. The rearrangement uses TRBV28 and TRBJ1-5; a possible D gene is TRBD1 (6 bases). V lost 10 bases and J 6 bases, leaving 19 bases between the germline ends. The CDR3 consists of 14 residues. The germline V gene encodes CDR1 MDHEN and CDR2 SYDVKM. The CDR3 here is CANRPAGVSQPQHF. The CDR3 coding sequence is TGTGCCAACAGACCGGCAGGGGTGAGTCAGCCCCAGCATTTT. The whole variable domain, remainder taken from reference TRBV28 and TRBJ1-5, is DVKVTQSSRYLVKRTGEKVFLECVQDMDHENMFWYRQDPGLGLRLIYFSYDVKMKEKGDIPEGYSVSREKKERFSLILESASTNQTSMYLCANRPAGVSQPQHFGDGTRLSIL.

The V call is TRBV19, the J call TRBJ1-1; 9 positions agree with TRBD1. Germline CDR1 and CDR2: LNHDA and SQIVND (reference sequence). This CDR3 has 12 amino acids. The V gene end was trimmed by 4 bases and the J gene end by 10 bases; junction bases not matched to a gene: 4. CDR3 DNA: TGTGCCAGTAGTACCCGGGACAGGGCAGCTTTCTTT. Encoded protein: CASSTRDRAAFF.

The table lists this clone with a few counts. The chain links TRBV4-2 to TRBJ2-5; unclear D gene. The CDR3 is 15 residues long. Germline V gene lookup returns CDR1 LGHNA and CDR2 YNFKEQ. Trimming left V 0 bases short and J 1 base short, with 9 bases between. The chain's CDR3 is CASSQDNTRQETQYF. CDR3 DNA sequence: TGTGCCAGCAGCCAAGACAACACCCGCCAAGAGACCCAGTACTTC.

There are a few counts of this clone. The chain links TRBV6-5 to TRBJ2-7; D unclear. In germline, CDR1 is MNHEY, CDR2 SVGAGI. This CDR3 region has 15 residues. Trimming removed 4 bases from V and 2 bases from J, with 15 bases in between. CDR3 loop: CASSSEFRSAYEQYF. The CDR3 bases are TGTGCCAGCAGTTCCGAGTTCCGTTCCGCCTACGAGCAGTACTTC.

The chain employs TRBV7-3 and TRBJ2-5; 7 bases map to TRBD1. Trimming at V came to 0 bases and at J to 4 bases, leaving 5 bases not matched to a gene. Germline V lookup: CDR1 SGHTA, CDR2 FQGTGA. This CDR3 comprises 15 residues. The CDR3 here is CASSLTGTARETQYF. In nucleotides, the CDR3 is TGTGCCAGCAGCTTAACTGGGACAGCCAGAGAGACCCAGTACTTC.

This clone was detected a few times. J is TRBJ1-1 and V is TRBV6-1; TRBD1 aligns across 9 bases. Trimming cost V 5 bases and J 12 bases; bases outside gene matches: 7. Germline assignment: CDR1 MNHNS and CDR2 SASEGT. The CDR3 is 12 amino acids. The CDR3 DNA reads TGTGCCAGCAGTAGGGACAGGGAGAGGCCTTTCTTT. Translating it yields CASSRDRERPFF.

In this sample, this clone turned up once. The chain is built from TRBV14 and TRBJ2-7, with D maybe TRBD2 (5 bases). The length of the CDR3 is 15 residues. CDR1 SGHDN and CDR2 FVKESK come from the germline V gene. V was pared by 2 bases and J by 8 bases, with 19 bases between. CDR3 nucleotide sequence: TGTGCCAGCAGCCAAAATTTGAGGGTCCAATCCAAGCAGTACTTC. Its translation is CASSQNLRVQSKQYF. Using reference TRBV14 and TRBJ2-7 for the parts outside the CDR3, the full variable domain is EAGVTQFPSHSVIEKGQTVTLRCDPISGHDNLYWYRRVMGKEIKFLLHFVKESKQDESGMPNNRFLAERTGGTYSTLKVQPAELEDSGVYFCASSQNLRVQSKQYFGPGTRLTVT.

The chain has TRBV18 and TRBJ1-1; TRBD1 matches at 8 bases. Trimming took 6 bases from V and 5 from J; bases not matched to a gene: 5. This CDR3 comprises 13 residues. The germline V gene encodes CDR1 KGHSH and CDR2 LQKENI. CDR3 DNA sequence: TGTGCCAGCTCCTCGGGACAGGTAACTGAAGCTTTCTTT. This translates into CASSSGQVTEAFF.

The sample holds a few counts of this clone. The J gene is TRBJ2-7, the V gene TRBV4-3; 10 nucleotides line up with TRBD2. Germline CDR1 is LGHNA and CDR2 is YSLEER. The CDR3 contains 15 residues. The V segment lost 0 bases and the J segment 3 bases; nucleotides outside the gene matches: 2. CDR3 in amino acids: CASSQEGTSDYEQYF. CDR3 sequence (DNA): TGCGCCAGCAGCCAAGAAGGGACTAGCGACTACGAGCAGTACTTC.

The chain links TRBV5-1 to TRBJ2-5; 8 bases fit TRBD1. Germline CDR1 is SGHRS and CDR2 is YFSETQ. The CDR3 totals 15 residues. V lost 4 bases to trimming and J lost 1 base; unmatched junction nucleotides: 6. In nucleotides, the CDR3 is TGCGCCAGCAGCCGAAAGACAGGGGCCCAAGAGACCCAGTACTTC. This sequence encodes CASSRKTGAQETQYF.

The J gene is TRBJ1-1, the V gene TRBV6-2 or TRBV6-3; perhaps TRBD1 as D (6 bases). Germline values: CDR1 MNHEY, CDR2 SVGEGT. The CDR3 extends over 16 amino acids. V dropped 2 bases and J dropped 1 base, with 14 bases sitting between them. The CDR3 nucleotides are TGTGCCAGCAGTTACCGAGGCCAGGGGACGAACACTGAAGCTTTCTTT. Its protein is CASSYRGQGTNTEAFF.

V usage is TRBV2 and J usage is TRBJ2-7, with D unresolved. V was trimmed by 8 bases and J by 4 bases, leaving 12 bases between them. Germline V lookup: CDR1 SNHLY, CDR2 FYNNEI. The CDR3 consists of 12 residues. CDR3 DNA sequence: TGTGCCAGCGGTAGCCCTACATACGAGCAGTACTTC. As protein: CASGSPTYEQYF.

The rearrangement links TRBV20-1 to TRBJ2-3, with a possible D match to TRBD2 (5 bases). Germline V CDR1 and CDR2: DFQATT, SNEGSKA (reference sequence). This CDR3 is 11 amino acids long. Trimming took off 5 bases at V and 6 bases at J, with 9 bases between the two ends. In nucleotides, the CDR3 is TGCAGTGCTCGGACTTGGGATACGCAGTATTTT. This encodes CSARTWDTQYF.

The chain carries TRBV12-3 or TRBV12-4 and TRBJ1-1; the D gene is possibly TRBD1 (6 bases). This CDR3 has 13 amino acids. V lost 5 bases and J lost 0, with 7 bases in between. The CDR3 reads CASSGQMNTEAFF. As DNA, the CDR3 is TGTGCCAGCAGTGGACAGATGAACACTGAAGCTTTCTTT.

V and J are TRBV4-3 and TRBJ1-5; D is undetermined. Germline values: CDR1 LGHNA, CDR2 YSLEER. V was cut by 0 bases and J by 3 bases, with 9 bases left in between. This CDR3 spans 15 amino acids. The DNA for the CDR3 is TGCGCCAGCAGCCAAGATTCGGTCCTCAATCAGCCCCAGCATTTT. It specifies CASSQDSVLNQPQHF.

There are a few counts of this clone. The rearrangement joins TRBV28 to TRBJ1-2, with a possible D match to TRBD1 (5 bases). The CDR3 runs to 12 residues. V lost 7 bases and J 6 bases, leaving 12 bases between the germline ends. Germline CDR1 is MDHEN and CDR2 is SYDVKM. CDR3 nucleotides: TGTGCCAGCAAGAGGACATTTGATGGCTACACCTTC. Protein product: CASKRTFDGYTF.

This chain joins TRBV6-5 and TRBJ1-5; a possible D gene is TRBD1 (6 bases). The CDR3 sequence is 15 residues long. CDR1 is MNHEY, CDR2 SVGAGI, per germline. Trimming left V 6 bases short and J 3 bases short, with 15 bases between. CDR3 DNA sequence: TGTGCCAGCAGGGGCGGACGGGGGGCCAATCAGCCCCAGCATTTT. It encodes CASRGGRGANQPQHF.

The CDR3 protein is CASSLTRSNYGYTF. In nucleotides, the CDR3 is TGTGCCAGCAGCTTGACACGGTCTAACTATGGCTACACCTTC. The chain combines TRBV7-2 with TRBJ1-2; D unresolved. Trimming stripped 3 bases from V and 0 bases from J, with 8 bases between. The germline CDR1 and CDR2 sequences are SGHTA and FQGNSA. This CDR3 has 14 amino acids.

The chain is built from TRBV12-3 or TRBV12-4 and TRBJ2-7, with TRBD2 matching 9 bases. J was trimmed by 1 base and V by 9 bases; bases with no gene match: 4. This CDR3 has 13 residues. CDR3 residues: CASLTSGSYEQYF. The CDR3 bases are TGTGCCAGTCTTACTAGCGGGTCCTACGAGCAGTACTTC.

The rearrangement joins TRBV7-8 to TRBJ1-4; possible D gene TRBD1, 6 bases. This CDR3 comprises 14 residues. CDR1 is SGHVS and CDR2 is FQNEAQ in the germline V gene. The V end was cut by 1 base, the J end by 4 bases, with 7 bases between. In DNA form, the CDR3 reads TGTGCCAGCAGCTTAGACAGGGTTAATGAAAAACTGTTTTTT. Amino acid sequence: CASSLDRVNEKLFF.